The rows below give T cell receptor beta chains drawn from one sample of a study of T cells after yellow fever vaccination. TCRdb passed the 5' RACE reads through MiXCR, listing each CDR3 protein once. The sample lists 150,000 to 200,000 distinct CDR3 sequences, about 6% seen once, with under 3% in the top ten. The source material was CD4+ T cells sorted from PBMCs, sampled on the day of the first yellow fever vaccination. The receptors were sampled from a man aged 18-30 years who received the YFV17D yellow fever vaccine. CDR3s include the opening cysteine and the closing phenylalanine or tryptophan. Fields, in order: D gene, V gene, J gene, clone size, CDR3 DNA, CDR3 protein. A D gene is named only where the DNA matches it firmly. Size tells how often a clone was seen (once, few, many) or the class of an expanded clone, and some rows leave it out.

TRBD1	TRBV2	TRBJ1-5	many	TGTGCCAGCACCCTGGGCGGCAGGGGGAAGTATCAGCCCCAGCATTTT	CASTLGGRGKYQPQHF
.	TRBV7-3	TRBJ2-2	many	TGTGCCAGCAGTTTAAACACCGGGGAGCTGTTTTTT	CASSLNTGELFF
TRBD1	TRBV5-1	TRBJ1-2	.	TGCGCCAGCAGCTTCACAGGGGAGATAGGCTACACCTTC	CASSFTGEIGYTF
.	TRBV7-2	TRBJ1-5	many	TGTGCCAGCAGTCGCGGTGAGGCCAGCAATCAGCCCCAGCATTTT	CASSRGEASNQPQHF
TRBD1	TRBV9	TRBJ2-2	many	TGTGCCAGCAGCGTGCGACAGGGGGCGACCGGGGAGCTGTTTTTT	CASSVRQGATGELFF
TRBD1	TRBV20-1	TRBJ1-2	many	TGCAGTGCTAGCGACAGGGGGCAGCGGAACTATGGCTACACCTTC	CSASDRGQRNYGYTF
.	TRBV20-1	TRBJ1-2	few	TGCAGTGCTAGAGATAAAAGAAACTATGGCTACACCTTC	CSARDKRNYGYTF
.	TRBV12-3/TRBV12-4	TRBJ2-3	many	TGTGCCAGCAGTTTAGAGGTTCTGAGCACAGATACGCAGTATTTT	CASSLEVLSTDTQYF
.	TRBV27	TRBJ1-1	many	TGTGCCAGCAGTTTAGGGGCGGTGGGGAACACTGAAGCTTTCTTT	CASSLGAVGNTEAFF
.	TRBV7-9	TRBJ2-3	many	TGTGCCAGAGGCGGCGGAGATACGCAGTATTTT	CARGGGDTQYF
TRBD2	TRBV7-2	TRBJ2-7	many	TGTGCCAGCAGCTTAGAGCGGGGGCCCCTCCAGCAGTACTTC	CASSLERGPLQQYF
TRBD2	TRBV20-1	TRBJ2-3	few	TGCAGTGCTAGAGAGAGGGCTCGAGCGGGGGGACTCACAGATACGCAGTATTTT	CSARERARAGGLTDTQYF
TRBD2	TRBV20-1	TRBJ2-1	few	TGCAGTGCTAGGATCGCGGGGGGGGCTAGTATTGAGCAGTTCTTC	CSARIAGGASIEQFF
.	TRBV7-2	TRBJ2-3	many	TGTGCCAGCAGCTTATATCTCCGCACAGATACGCAGTATTTT	CASSLYLRTDTQYF
.	TRBV5-1	TRBJ2-1	.	TGCGCCAGCAGCTTGCAGGGTATGAATGAGCAGTTCTTC	CASSLQGMNEQFF
TRBD2	TRBV4-2	TRBJ2-7	.	TGTGCCAGCAGCCAACGTGGGGCGGGGGGAGCCTACGAGCAGTACTTC	CASSQRGAGGAYEQYF
TRBD1	TRBV4-1	TRBJ1-1	many	TGCGCCAGCAGCCCCCTGGGGACAGGGCGGACTGAAGCTTTCTTT	CASSPLGTGRTEAFF
TRBD1	TRBV5-4	TRBJ2-1	few	TGTGCCAGCAGCTCGGGACAGGGGGCGTACAATGAGCAGTTCTTC	CASSSGQGAYNEQFF
.	TRBV5-1	TRBJ2-5	.	TGCGCCAGCAGCTTGGTGGGCCTGCCGCAAGAGACCCAGTACTTC	CASSLVGLPQETQYF
.	TRBV5-1	TRBJ2-2	many	TGCGCCAGCAGCTCGGGCGGGGAGCTGTTTTTT	CASSSGGELFF
TRBD2	TRBV5-6	TRBJ2-1	.	TGTGCCAGCAGCTTCGGGACTAGCCTGCTTGAGCAGTTCTTC	CASSFGTSLLEQFF